The entry that follows covers one TCR beta chain sequence. The source of the sample is a study of Tregs in tolerant kidney transplant recipients. The CDR3 length is 14 residues. Trimming shortened V by 3 bases and J by 1 base, and 10 bases separated the two germline ends. The V gene's germline CDR1 is SGHTS and CDR2 YDEGEE. The method was immunoSEQ multiplex PCR; TCRdb's version includes in-frame clones alone and lacks a portion of them. Of 60,000 to 95,000 clones listed, 98% are singletons. V and J are TRBV5-8 and TRBJ1-1, with unresolved D. The source was CD4+ T cells from blood, collected before the transplant. The source of this sequence is a human donor who received a combined kidney and bone marrow transplant. CDR3: CASSSEGGNTEAFF. As DNA, the CDR3 is TGTGCCAGCAGCTCCGAGGGAGGGAACACTGAAGCTTTCTTT.